The next 27 T cell receptor beta chains were all read from a single sample in a study of blood T cell repertoires in COVID-19. Sequenced by immunoSEQ multiplex PCR; TCRdb stores in-frame clones only, minus some. The sample has 350,000 or so clones; 90% are singletons. The sequenced material came from peripheral blood. All receptors come from a man in his late teens or twenties with active or convalescent COVID-19.

The V call is TRBV29-1, the J call TRBJ1-2; D ambiguous. The CDR3 length is 14 residues. CDR1 is SQVTM and CDR2 is ANQGSEA in the germline V gene. Trimming cost V 0 bases and J 5 bases, with 13 bases left between them. The CDR3, as DNA: TGCAGCGTTGAAGATCTAAGGAGATCTTATGGCTACACCTTC. It specifies CSVEDLRRSYGYTF.

The chain uses TRBV5-1 and TRBJ1-6; D uncertain. The CDR3 has 16 residues. Germline V gives CDR1 SGHRS, CDR2 YFSETQ. Deletions cut 0 bases from V and 0 bases from J, with 7 bases between. The CDR3 region has the DNA TGCGCCAGCAGCTTGGGTTCAGGCTCCTATAATTCACCCCTCCACTTT. Residues: CASSLGSGSYNSPLHF.

The V call is TRBV29-1, the J call TRBJ2-3, with TRBD2 as a possible D gene (5 bases). The germline CDR1 and CDR2 sequences are SQVTM and ANQGSEA. The ends were cut back, 7 bases at V and 3 bases at J, with 11 bases in the middle. The CDR3 loop spans 12 amino acids. CDR3 bases: TGCAGCGACCTGACTATAACAGATACGCAGTATTTT. Its translation is CSDLTITDTQYF.

This chain uses TRBV9 with TRBJ2-3; D unresolved. Germline loops: CDR1 SGDLS, CDR2 YYNGEE. The CDR3 is 13 residues long. Deletions cut 4 bases from V and 3 bases from J, with 9 bases between. Here the CDR3 reads CASSPPRTDTQYF. For the CDR3, the DNA is TGTGCCAGCAGCCCCCCCCGGACAGATACGCAGTATTTT.

The chain combines TRBV6-1 with TRBJ1-5, with D perhaps matching TRBD1 (6 bases). This CDR3 comprises 16 residues. Germline CDR1 reads MNHNS; CDR2 reads SASEGT. Trimming shortened V by 4 bases and J by 5 bases, and 18 bases separated the two germline ends. The CDR3 region is CASSVGAGDSYQPQHF. The CDR3 DNA follows: TGTGCCAGCAGTGTCGGGGCAGGGGATAGTTATCAGCCCCAGCATTTT.

This chain connects TRBV20-1 to TRBJ1-4; D possibly corresponds to TRBD1 (5 bases). Per the germline V gene, CDR1 is DFQATT and CDR2 is SNEGSKA (reference sequence). V dropped 3 bases and J dropped 6 bases, with 14 bases sitting between them. CDR3 size: 14 residues. This CDR3 reads CSASRRGPHEKLFF. The CDR3 DNA is TGCAGTGCTAGTAGGAGGGGACCCCATGAAAAACTGTTTTTT.

This clone came up once. The chain joins TRBV11-2 to TRBJ2-1; 11 bases map to TRBD2. Losses at the gene ends were 2 bases for V and 4 bases for J; bases not matched to a gene: 4. Germline CDR1 SGHAT, CDR2 FQNNGV. This CDR3 is built from 16 residues. DNA for the CDR3: TGTGCCAGCAGCTTACAGACTAGCGGGGCGTACAATGAGCAGTTCTTC. Translation: CASSLQTSGAYNEQFF.

This clone came up once. J is TRBJ2-5 and V is TRBV5-1, with 9 nucleotides matching TRBD1. Trimming took 5 bases from V and 0 from J; bases not matched to a gene: 5. Per germline, CDR1 SGHRS and CDR2 YFSETQ. The length of the CDR3 is 15 residues. CDR3: CASSLGDRDQETQYF. The CDR3 DNA reads as TGCGCCAGCAGTCTTGGGGACAGGGACCAAGAGACCCAGTACTTC.

V usage is TRBV4-1 and J usage is TRBJ2-1; perhaps TRBD1 as D (5 bases). Germline CDR1 reads MGHRA; CDR2 reads YSYEKL. This CDR3 region has 17 residues. The germline V and J ends were trimmed by 0 bases and 8 bases, with 20 bases remaining between them. The CDR3 loop is CASSQDKQALYPDEQFF. The DNA of the CDR3 is TGCGCCAGCAGCCAAGATAAACAGGCCCTATATCCGGATGAGCAGTTCTTC.

The chain is built from TRBV28 and TRBJ2-2; 13 positions agree with TRBD2. This CDR3 comprises 16 residues. CDR1 and CDR2 (germline): MDHEN, SYDVKM. V dropped 5 bases and J dropped 6; count of bases not matched to a gene: 6. The CDR3 DNA reads TGTGCCAGCAGTGCCTGGACTAGCGGGAGAGCCGGGGAGCTGTTTTTT. Its protein product is CASSAWTSGRAGELFF.

The chain joins TRBV27 to TRBJ2-1, with 11 nucleotides matching TRBD2. This CDR3 has 17 amino acids. The germline CDR1 and CDR2 sequences are MNHEY and SMNVEV (reference sequence). Trimming cost V 6 bases and J 3 bases; bases outside gene matches: 10. The CDR3 DNA sequence: TGTGCCAGCAGCTTAATTGCCGGGACTAGCGGCTACAATGAGCAGTTCTTC. Its translation is CASSLIAGTSGYNEQFF.

CDR3 nucleotides: TGTGCCAGCAGGCCTTTATCGGATGGCTACACCTTC. This gives the protein CASRPLSDGYTF. V gene TRBV28 combines with J gene TRBJ1-2; D is undetermined. Trimming took off 6 bases at V and 6 bases at J, with 11 bases between the two ends. Germline CDR1 MDHEN, CDR2 SYDVKM. CDR3 length: 12 amino acids.

This rearrangement joins TRBV6-5 to TRBJ1-3; no reliable D call. Germline-derived CDR1 and CDR2 are MNHEY and SVGAGI. Trimming pared 5 bases from V and 4 bases from J, leaving 9 bases between. CDR3 size: 13 residues. Here the CDR3 reads CASSRLLGNTIYF. The CDR3 DNA reads as TGTGCCAGCAGTCGTCTATTGGGAAACACCATATATTTT.

The chain recombines TRBV10-3 with TRBJ2-7, with D unclear. The ends were cut back, 3 bases at V and 0 bases at J, with 12 bases in the middle. The CDR3 sequence is 15 residues long. CDR1 and CDR2 (germline): ENHRY, SYGVKD. The CDR3 spells CAISEEKSRSYEQYF. DNA of the CDR3: TGTGCCATCAGTGAAGAGAAATCCCGCTCCTACGAGCAGTACTTC.

In DNA form, the CDR3 reads TGTGCCAGCAGACCAGGGTGGGACACTGAAGCTTTCTTT. Its translation: CASRPGWDTEAFF. This chain links TRBV28 with TRBJ1-1; D is possibly TRBD1 (5 bases). CDR1 and CDR2 from the germline V gene are MDHEN and SYDVKM. Trimming removed 6 bases from V and 3 bases from J, with 11 bases in between. The CDR3 loop spans 13 amino acids.

This chain uses TRBV20-1 with TRBJ1-4; unclear D gene. The CDR3 covers 11 residues. CDR1 DFQATT and CDR2 SNEGSKA come from the germline V gene (reference sequence). Between the trimmed V and J ends, which lost 4 bases and 7 bases, there was a span of 7 bases. CDR3 sequence: CSAIYGEKLFF. CDR3 bases: TGCAGTGCTATTTACGGTGAAAAACTGTTTTTT.

The chain links TRBV11-2 to TRBJ2-7; 13 positions match TRBD2. Germline loops: CDR1 SGHAT, CDR2 FQNNGV. Trimming took 3 bases from V and 4 from J; bases not matched to a gene: 6. This CDR3 contains 16 residues. CDR3 amino acids: CASSLRTSGSRYEQYF. The CDR3 coding sequence is TGTGCCAGCAGCTTGAGGACTAGCGGGAGCCGGTACGAGCAGTACTTC.

This chain connects TRBV29-1 to TRBJ1-2; the D gene is possibly TRBD1 (6 bases). Looked up from germline, CDR1 is SQVTM and CDR2 is ANQGSEA. The CDR3 has 13 amino acids. V was pared by 3 bases and J by 8 bases, with 16 bases between. The CDR3 DNA follows: TGCAGCGTTGACGGGCGGGGGACAAAAGGCTACACCTTC. It specifies CSVDGRGTKGYTF. Supplemented by reference TRBV29-1 and TRBJ1-2, the full variable domain reads SAVISQKPSRDICQRGTSLTIQCQVDSQVTMMFWYRQQPGQSLTLIATANQGSEATYESGFVIDKFPISRPNLTFSTLTVSNMSPEDSSIYLCSVDGRGTKGYTFGSGTRLTVV.

V usage is TRBV4-3 and J usage is TRBJ2-5, with a weak D call TRBD2 (5 bases). Trimming pared 4 bases from V and 3 bases from J, leaving 15 bases between. Germline CDR1 LGHNA, CDR2 YSLEER. This CDR3 is 15 amino acids long. CDR3 sequence: CASSRGWRQEETQYF. The CDR3 coding sequence is TGCGCCAGCAGCCGAGGGTGGAGGCAGGAAGAGACCCAGTACTTC.

This chain joins TRBV27 and TRBJ2-1, with 13 bases matching TRBD2. The CDR3 covers 16 residues. The ends lost 2 bases at V and 8 bases at J; junction bases unmatched: 6. Germline CDR1 MNHEY, CDR2 SMNVEV (reference sequence). The CDR3 is CASSLILAGGLDEQFF. The CDR3, as DNA: TGTGCCAGCAGTTTAATACTAGCGGGGGGGCTGGATGAGCAGTTCTTC.

The V gene is TRBV20-1, the J gene TRBJ2-7; no clear D. Germline-derived CDR1 and CDR2 are DFQATT and SNEGSKA (reference sequence). The CDR3 covers 11 residues. The ends were cut back, 7 bases at V and 0 bases at J, with 7 bases in the middle. The CDR3 protein is CSVASSYEQYF. The DNA of the CDR3 is TGCAGTGTGGCCAGCTCCTACGAGCAGTACTTC.

This chain links TRBV10-3 with TRBJ2-7; 8 nucleotides line up with TRBD1. Per germline, CDR1 ENHRY and CDR2 SYGVKD. This CDR3 has 18 amino acids. V was clipped by 4 bases and J by 0 bases; unmatched bases: 14. The CDR3 nucleotides are TGTGCCATCAGTGGGCGGGGCGGACAGGGTCTAGCCTCCTACGAGCAGTACTTC. Protein: CAISGRGGQGLASYEQYF.

The CDR3 spells CASSLFPLRLAGGGSNTGELFF. The CDR3 DNA follows: TGTGCCAGCAGTTTATTCCCCCTTAGACTAGCGGGAGGGGGTTCGAACACCGGGGAGCTGTTTTTT. The V and J genes are TRBV28 and TRBJ2-2, with 14 bases fitting TRBD2. Germline V CDR1 and CDR2: MDHEN, SYDVKM. The CDR3 covers 22 residues. The ends lost 1 base at V and 0 bases at J; junction bases unmatched: 13.

This rearrangement joins TRBV7-2 to TRBJ2-3; TRBD2 matches 7 bases. Trimming removed 2 bases from V and 0 bases from J; junction bases left unmatched: 11. This CDR3 is built from 18 residues. Germline assignment: CDR1 SGHTA and CDR2 FQGNSA. The CDR3 DNA reads TGTGCCAGCAGCTTACTTACCCGAGCTAGCGGTAGCACAGATACGCAGTATTTT. Amino acid sequence: CASSLLTRASGSTDTQYF.

The genes are TRBV11-2 and TRBJ2-2, with D perhaps matching TRBD2 (6 bases). The CDR3 contains 16 residues. Per germline, CDR1 SGHAT and CDR2 FQNNGV. With 3 bases removed from V and 1 base from J, the gap between germline ends came to 12 bases. The CDR3 DNA follows: TGTGCCAGCAGCTTGGGGGGAGGAAAGAACACCGGGGAGCTGTTTTTT. Encoded protein: CASSLGGGKNTGELFF.

The chain couples TRBV7-2 to TRBJ2-7, with D possibly TRBD2 on 6 matching bases. The V gene lost 1 base and the J gene lost 6 bases, with 22 bases spanning the gap. This CDR3 has 17 residues. Germline V gene sequence: CDR1 SGHTA, CDR2 FQGNSA. The CDR3 sequence is CASSLVSVPGARGEQYF. The CDR3 DNA reads TGTGCCAGCAGCTTAGTCTCCGTACCGGGAGCTCGGGGCGAGCAGTACTTC.

J is TRBJ1-6 and V is TRBV11-2; the match to TRBD1 covers 8 bases. Germline CDR1 SGHAT, CDR2 FQNNGV. The V gene end was trimmed by 2 bases and the J gene end by 7 bases; junction bases not matched to a gene: 16. This CDR3 region has 19 residues. The DNA of the CDR3 is TGTGCCAGCAGCTTATACCCCACAACCCGACAGGGGTTAAATTCACCCCTCCACTTT. This gives the protein CASSLYPTTRQGLNSPLHF.